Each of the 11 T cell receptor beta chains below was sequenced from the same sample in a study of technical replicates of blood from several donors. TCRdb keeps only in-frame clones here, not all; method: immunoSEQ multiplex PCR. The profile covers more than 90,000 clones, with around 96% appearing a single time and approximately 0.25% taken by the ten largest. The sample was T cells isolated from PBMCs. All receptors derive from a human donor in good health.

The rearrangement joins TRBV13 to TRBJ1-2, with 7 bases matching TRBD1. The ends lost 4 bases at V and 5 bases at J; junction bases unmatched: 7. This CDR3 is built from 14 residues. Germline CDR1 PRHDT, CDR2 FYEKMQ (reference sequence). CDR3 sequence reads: CASSYKQGRYGYTF. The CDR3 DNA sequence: TGTGCCAGCAGCTATAAACAGGGGAGGTATGGCTACACCTTC. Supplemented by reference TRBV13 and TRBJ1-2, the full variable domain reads AAGVIQSPRHLIKEKRETATLKCYPIPRHDTVYWYQQGPGQDPQFLISFYEKMQSDKGSIPDRFSAQQFSDYHSELNMSSLELGDSALYFCASSYKQGRYGYTFGSGTRLTVV.

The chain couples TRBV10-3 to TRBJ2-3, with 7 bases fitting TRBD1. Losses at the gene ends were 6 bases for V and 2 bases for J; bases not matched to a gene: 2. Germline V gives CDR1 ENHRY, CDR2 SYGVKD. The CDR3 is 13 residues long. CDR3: CAISGQATDTQYF. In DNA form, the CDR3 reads TGTGCCATCAGCGGACAGGCCACAGATACGCAGTATTTT.

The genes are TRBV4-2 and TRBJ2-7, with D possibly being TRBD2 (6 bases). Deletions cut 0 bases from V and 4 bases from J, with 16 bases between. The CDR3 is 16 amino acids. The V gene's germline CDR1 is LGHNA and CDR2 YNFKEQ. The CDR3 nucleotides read TGTGCCAGCAGCCAAGATACGTGGATAGCGGAATACGAGCAGTACTTC. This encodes CASSQDTWIAEYEQYF.

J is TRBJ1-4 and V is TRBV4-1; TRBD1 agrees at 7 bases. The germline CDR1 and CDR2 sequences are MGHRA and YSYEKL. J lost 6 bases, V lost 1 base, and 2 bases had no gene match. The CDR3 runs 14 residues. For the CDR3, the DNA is TGCGCCAGCAGCCAAGGACAGGGACATGAAAAACTGTTTTTT. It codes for CASSQGQGHEKLFF.

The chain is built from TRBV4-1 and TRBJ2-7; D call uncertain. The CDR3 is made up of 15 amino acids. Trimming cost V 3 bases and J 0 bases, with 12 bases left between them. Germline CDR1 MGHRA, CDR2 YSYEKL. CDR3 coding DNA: TGCGCCAGCAGCCAGAGATACGTGAGCTCCTACGAGCAGTACTTC. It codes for CASSQRYVSSYEQYF.

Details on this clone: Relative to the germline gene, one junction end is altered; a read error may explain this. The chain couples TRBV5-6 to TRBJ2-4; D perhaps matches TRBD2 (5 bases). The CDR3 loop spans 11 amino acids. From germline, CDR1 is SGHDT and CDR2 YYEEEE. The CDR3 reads CASSLTGVSDF. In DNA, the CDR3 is TGTGCCAGCAGCTTGACCGGGGTTAGCGACTTC.

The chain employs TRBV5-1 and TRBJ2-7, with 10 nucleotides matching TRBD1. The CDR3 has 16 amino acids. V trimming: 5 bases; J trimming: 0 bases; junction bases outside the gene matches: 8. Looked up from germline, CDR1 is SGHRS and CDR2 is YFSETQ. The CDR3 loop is CASSRARTGGSYEQYF. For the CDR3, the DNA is TGCGCCAGCAGTCGAGCAAGGACAGGGGGCTCCTACGAGCAGTACTTC.

CDR3: CASSVFVSGNTIYF. The CDR3 DNA reads TGTGCCAGCAGTGTATTCGTTTCTGGAAACACCATATATTTT. The chain recombines TRBV2 with TRBJ1-3; no clear D. Trimming removed 4 bases from V and 1 base from J, with 8 bases in between. This CDR3 region has 14 residues. Germline V gene sequence: CDR1 SNHLY, CDR2 FYNNEI.

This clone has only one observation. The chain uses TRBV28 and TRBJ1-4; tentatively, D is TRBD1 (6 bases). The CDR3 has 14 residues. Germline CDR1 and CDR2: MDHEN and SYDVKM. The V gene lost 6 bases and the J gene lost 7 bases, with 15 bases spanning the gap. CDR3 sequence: CASRQTGAAEKLFF. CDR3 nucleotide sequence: TGTGCCAGCAGACAGACAGGAGCGGCTGAAAAACTGTTTTTT.

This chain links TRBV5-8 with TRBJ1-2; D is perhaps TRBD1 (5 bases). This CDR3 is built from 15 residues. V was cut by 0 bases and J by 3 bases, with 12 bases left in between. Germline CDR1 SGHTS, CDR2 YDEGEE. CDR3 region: CASSLGGQTDYGYTF. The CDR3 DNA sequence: TGTGCCAGCAGCTTGGGCGGACAAACGGACTATGGCTACACCTTC.

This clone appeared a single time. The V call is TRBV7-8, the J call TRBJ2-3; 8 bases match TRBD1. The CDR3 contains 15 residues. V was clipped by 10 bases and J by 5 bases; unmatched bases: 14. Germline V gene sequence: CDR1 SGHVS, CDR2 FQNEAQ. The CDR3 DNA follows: TGTGCCACCTCTCCCTTGGACAGGGCGGGAGATACGCAGTATTTT. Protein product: CATSPLDRAGDTQYF.